This T cell receptor (beta chain) originates from a study of control samples from healthy donors and cancer patients. Per the germline V gene, CDR1 is ENHRY and CDR2 is SYGVKD. The CDR3 has 13 amino acids. J gave up 11 bases and V 2 bases, and 5 bases lay outside the gene matches. TCRdb's table, derived via immunoSEQ multiplex PCR, lists solely in-frame clones and lacks some. The sample holds some 150,000 clones; roughly 93% are singletons and the top ten take 2% to 2.5%. The sample was blood. The rearrangement uses TRBV10-3 and TRBJ1-1; TRBD1 agrees at 10 bases. The clonotype originates from a man between 50 and 59 years old in good health. In DNA form, the CDR3 reads TGTGCCATCAGTGAGGACAGGGGGCTTTCGGCTTTCTTT. It specifies CAISEDRGLSAFF.